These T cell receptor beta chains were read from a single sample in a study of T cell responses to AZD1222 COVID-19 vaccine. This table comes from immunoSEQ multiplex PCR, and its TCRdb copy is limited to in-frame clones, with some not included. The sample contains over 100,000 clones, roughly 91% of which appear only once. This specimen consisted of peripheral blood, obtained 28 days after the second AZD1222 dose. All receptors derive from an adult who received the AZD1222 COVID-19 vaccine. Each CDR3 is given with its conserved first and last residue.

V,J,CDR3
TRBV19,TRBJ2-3,CASTSGEGTDTQYF
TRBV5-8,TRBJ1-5,CASSFRQVGGQPQHF
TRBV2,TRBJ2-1,CASSAGGLAIYNEQFF
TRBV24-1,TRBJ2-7,CATSDPGHGDEQYF
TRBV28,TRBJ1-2,CASSLHLETLDYTF
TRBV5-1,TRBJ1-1,CASSLTGGGEWDEAFF
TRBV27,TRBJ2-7,CASSLSLGPSGAEQYF
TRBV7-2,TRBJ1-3,CASSSYYGNTIYF
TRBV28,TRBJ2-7,CASSLDSVREQYF
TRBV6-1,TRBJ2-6,CASSELWTLGANVLTF
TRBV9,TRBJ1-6,CASSVGPGPWGNSPLHF
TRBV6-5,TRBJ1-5,CASNGQLNQPQHF
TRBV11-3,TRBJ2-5,CASSQDQETQYF
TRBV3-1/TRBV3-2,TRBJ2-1,CASSQVNRAVFSYNEQFF
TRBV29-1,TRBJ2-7,CSVETYRDKWGYEQYF
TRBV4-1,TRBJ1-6,CASSPLPSRSYNSPLHF
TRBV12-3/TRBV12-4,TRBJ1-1,CASSLYRNTEAFF
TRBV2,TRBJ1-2,CASSRQGAVSYGYTF
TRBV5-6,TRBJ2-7,CASSLGTSGLYEQYF
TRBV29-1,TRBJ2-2,CSGQRDTGELFF
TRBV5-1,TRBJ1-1,CASSPSVAGGTEAFF
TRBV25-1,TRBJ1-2,CASSEWGQGAGYYGYTF
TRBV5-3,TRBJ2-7,CARERGEVNYEQYF
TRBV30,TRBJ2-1,CAWGTSGSYNEQFF
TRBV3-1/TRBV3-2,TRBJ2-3,CASSLVMGTTDTQYF
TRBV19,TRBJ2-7,CASSLGDRLLREQYF
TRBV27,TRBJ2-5,CASSFGWSLAGYQETQYF
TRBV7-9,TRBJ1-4,CASSSGRATNEKLFF
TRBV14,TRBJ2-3,CASSQARGGTDTQYF
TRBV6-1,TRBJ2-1,CASSEGWTGKQFF
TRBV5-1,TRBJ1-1,CASSWADMNTEAFF
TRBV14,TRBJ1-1,CASSRSMNTEAFF
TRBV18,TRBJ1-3,CASSPRTPGLSGNTIYF
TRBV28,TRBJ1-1,CASSFLQMGYTEAFF
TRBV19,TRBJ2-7,CASSISTSGIVYEQYF
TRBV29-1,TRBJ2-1,CSVPGLEQFF
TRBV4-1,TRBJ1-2,CASSQDVQGRGYTF
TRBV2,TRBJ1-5,CASSGGHGGQPQHF
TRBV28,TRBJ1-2,CASSLQGLGGYTF